This record looks at one T cell receptor (beta chain) sequence and its context. These data originate in a study of T cells in Graves' hyperthyroidism and ophthalmopathy. RNA transcripts served as the template for amplifying TCR beta CDR3 regions. The TCR CDR3 was amplified in a first-round RT-PCR using the HTBI primer set. One entry per CDR3 protein results from TCRdb running MiXCR on the multiplex PCR reads. The data show a few hundred thousand distinct CDR3 sequences, 15% to 18% seen once. The CDR3 totals 16 residues. Trimming at V came to 6 bases and at J to 7 bases, leaving 12 bases not matched to a gene. Germline V gives CDR1 MNHEY, CDR2 SMNVEV (reference sequence).

This chain uses TRBV27 with TRBJ2-1, with 10 bases fitting TRBD2. This TCR came from a woman aged 25-40 years with Graves' hyperthyroidism. Sequenced input: blood. CDR3: CASREFLAGAYNEQFF. The CDR3 region has the DNA TGTGCCAGCAGGGAATTTCTAGCGGGGGCGTATAATGAGCAGTTCTTC.